Listed here are 22 T cell receptor beta chains from one sample, sequenced in a study of T-cell reconstitution after alpha-beta-depleted transplantation in children. Preparing the TCRbeta library involved the use of unique molecular identifiers. One entry per CDR3 protein, called by TCRdb with MiXCR from the PCR reads. Of more than 550,000 distinct CDR3 sequences listed, 10% are singletons. The sample consisted of PBMCs from the stem cell graft donor, taken from the stem cell graft. These receptors were taken from a human donor who donated a stem cell graft to a child with acute myeloid leukemia.

This clonotype was found many times. The chain recombines TRBV7-9 with TRBJ2-1, with TRBD2 matching over 8 bases. CDR3 length: 13 amino acids. Germline lookup yields CDR1 SEHNR and CDR2 FQNEAQ (reference sequence). V shed 5 bases, J shed 7 bases, and the junction held 4 bases outside the gene matches. The CDR3 sequence: CASSGGTSNEQFF. The CDR3 DNA is TGTGCCAGCAGCGGGGGGACTAGTAATGAGCAGTTCTTC. The whole variable domain, remainder taken from reference TRBV7-9 and TRBJ2-1, is DTGVSQNPRHKITKRGQNVTFRCDPISEHNRLYWYRQTLGQGPEFLTYFQNEAQLEKSRLLSDRFSAERPKGSFSTLEIQRTEQGDSAMYLCASSGGTSNEQFFGPGTRLTVL.

The sample holds many counts of this clonotype. The rearrangement uses TRBV5-1 and TRBJ2-7; weak D call: TRBD1 (5 bases). CDR3 length: 12 residues. CDR1 SGHRS and CDR2 YFSETQ come from the germline V gene. The ends were cut back, 5 bases at V and 6 bases at J, with 12 bases in the middle. The CDR3 coding sequence is TGCGCCAGCAGGGGGCAGGGCGGCGAGCAGTACTTC. Amino acids: CASRGQGGEQYF.

The V and J genes are TRBV19 and TRBJ2-2; D possibly corresponds to TRBD1 (6 bases). The CDR3 is 15 amino acids. Trimming left V 5 bases short and J 7 bases short, with 17 bases between. Germline V gene data show CDR1 as LNHDA and CDR2 as SQIVND (reference sequence). Written as DNA, the CDR3 is TGTGCCAGTAGTCTTGGACAGAGGCATGGCGGGGAGCTGTTTTTT. Translation gives CASSLGQRHGGELFF.

This chain joins TRBV20-1 and TRBJ2-2; the match to TRBD2 covers 7 bases. The germline gives CDR1 DFQATT, CDR2 SNEGSKA (reference sequence). Trimming at V came to 1 base and at J to 5 bases, leaving 7 bases not matched to a gene. This CDR3 is built from 15 residues. In DNA form, the CDR3 reads TGCAGTGCTAGAGTGGGGCTAGCGGCTACCGGGGAGCTGTTTTTT. Its translation: CSARVGLAATGELFF.

This clonotype was counted once. An end of the junction differs from the germline gene, which may be a read error. V gene TRBV12-3 or TRBV12-4 combines with J gene TRBJ1-5; D perhaps matches TRBD1 (6 bases). The CDR3 extends over 15 amino acids. The CDR3 sequence is CSSSLGGYSNHPQHF. CDR3 in DNA: TGTTCCAGCAGTTTAGGGGGGTATAGCAATCATCCCCAGCATTTT.

The chain has TRBV4-3 and TRBJ2-2, with 11 bases fitting TRBD2. V was pared by 5 bases and J by 7 bases, with 6 bases of the junction left unmatched. From germline, CDR1 is LGHNA and CDR2 YSLEER. The CDR3 covers 15 residues. CDR3 DNA sequence: TGCGCCAGCAGCAGTCTAGCGGGAGGAGGCGGGGAGCTGTTTTTT. Translated: CASSSLAGGGGELFF.

This rearrangement joins TRBV7-2 to TRBJ2-7; 11 bases agree with TRBD2. V gave up 5 bases and J gave up 7 bases; unmatched junction bases: 7. The germline gives CDR1 SGHTA, CDR2 FQGNSA. This CDR3 spans 14 amino acids. In nucleotides, the CDR3 is TGTGCCAGCAGCCAACCGGGACTAGCGGCAGAGCAGTACTTC. Translating gives CASSQPGLAAEQYF.

This clonotype was seen repeatedly, ten times or more. The chain carries TRBV7-9 and TRBJ1-1, with D hard to call. The germline V and J ends were trimmed by 2 bases and 3 bases, with 10 bases remaining between them. The CDR3 sequence is 14 residues long. CDR1 and CDR2 from the germline V gene are SEHNR and FQNEAQ (reference sequence). CDR3 nucleotides: TGTGCCAGCAGCTTATATCAAACGGACACTGAAGCTTTCTTT. It is translated as CASSLYQTDTEAFF.

The chain employs TRBV5-1 and TRBJ2-1; D remains ambiguous. Germline CDR1 reads SGHRS; CDR2 reads YFSETQ. The germline V and J ends were trimmed by 0 bases and 10 bases, with 8 bases remaining between them. CDR3 length: 12 residues. CDR3 DNA sequence: TGCGCCAGCAGCTTGGCCGCGGAGGAGCAGTTCTTC. Its protein is CASSLAAEEQFF.

J is TRBJ2-5 and V is TRBV5-1; D possibly corresponds to TRBD2 (6 bases). V lost 1 base and J 2 bases, leaving 12 bases between the germline ends. The length of the CDR3 is 15 residues. CDR1 is SGHRS and CDR2 is YFSETQ in the germline V gene. The CDR3 protein is CASSLPGLLQETQYF. CDR3 coding DNA: TGCGCCAGCAGCTTGCCGGGACTCCTACAAGAGACCCAGTACTTC. Full variable domain (missing parts from reference TRBV5-1 and TRBJ2-5): KAGVTQTPRYLIKTRGQQVTLSCSPISGHRSVSWYQQTPGQGLQFLFEYFSETQRNKGNFPGRFSGRQFSNSRSEMNVSTLELGDSALYLCASSLPGLLQETQYFGPGTRLLVL.

The table lists this clonotype with many counts. This sequence joins TRBV9 and TRBJ2-5, with TRBD2 matching 7 bases. V lost 2 bases to trimming and J lost 1 base; unmatched junction nucleotides: 5. The CDR3 runs 15 residues. The germline V gene encodes CDR1 SGDLS and CDR2 YYNGEE. CDR3 sequence: CASSVVSGGQETQYF. CDR3 DNA sequence: TGTGCCAGCAGCGTGGTCTCGGGGGGCCAAGAGACCCAGTACTTC.

The chain recombines TRBV10-3 with TRBJ2-1; TRBD2 aligns across 10 bases. J was trimmed by 5 bases and V by 7 bases; bases with no gene match: 11. Germline CDR1 reads ENHRY; CDR2 reads SYGVKD. The CDR3 runs 16 residues. The CDR3: CAITRSSGSIDNEQFF. The CDR3 nucleotides read TGTGCCATCACCAGATCTAGCGGGAGTATCGACAATGAGCAGTTCTTC.

In its sample, this clonotype was seen many times. This chain links TRBV29-1 with TRBJ2-2; 9 nucleotides agree with TRBD2. This CDR3 comprises 14 residues. Trimming took 6 bases from V and 5 from J; bases not matched to a gene: 7. The germline CDR1 and CDR2 sequences are SQVTM and ANQGSEA. The CDR3 protein is CSVGAGGFTGELFF. DNA of the CDR3: TGCAGCGTCGGAGCGGGAGGTTTTACCGGGGAGCTGTTTTTT.

CDR3 region: CASSDPPGLDAVDTQYF. CDR3 coding DNA: TGTGCCAGCAGCGACCCCCCGGGACTAGACGCAGTTGATACGCAGTATTTT. The V gene is TRBV11-2, the J gene TRBJ2-3; 8 nucleotides match TRBD2. V gave up 5 bases and J gave up 6 bases; unmatched junction bases: 16. CDR1 and CDR2 from the germline V gene are SGHAT and FQNNGV. The CDR3 is 17 residues long.

The V gene is TRBV27, the J gene TRBJ2-7; 7 bases map to TRBD2. Germline lookup yields CDR1 MNHEY and CDR2 SMNVEV (reference sequence). The CDR3 extends over 16 amino acids. The trim removed 6 bases at V and 4 bases at J, leaving 15 bases unmatched. This CDR3 is CASSLKGSSGAYEQYF. The CDR3 coding sequence is TGTGCCAGCAGCCTCAAGGGCTCTAGCGGCGCGTACGAGCAGTACTTC.

The chain links TRBV14 to TRBJ2-1; 7 bases fit TRBD1. J lost 4 bases, V lost 4 bases, and 7 bases had no gene match. This CDR3 region has 15 residues. Germline V gene lookup returns CDR1 SGHDN and CDR2 FVKESK. As DNA, the CDR3 is TGTGCCAGCAGCCCCGGACAGGTACCGTACAATGAGCAGTTCTTC. It specifies CASSPGQVPYNEQFF. Full variable domain (remainder filled in from reference TRBV14 and TRBJ2-1): EAGVTQFPSHSVIEKGQTVTLRCDPISGHDNLYWYRRVMGKEIKFLLHFVKESKQDESGMPNNRFLAERTGGTYSTLKVQPAELEDSGVYFCASSPGQVPYNEQFFGPGTRLTVL.

This clonotype was observed a few times. The chain joins TRBV20-1 to TRBJ2-7; 11 nucleotides match TRBD2. Losses at the gene ends were 1 base for V and 7 bases for J; bases not matched to a gene: 9. The CDR3 totals 15 residues. Per the germline V gene, CDR1 is DFQATT and CDR2 is SNEGSKA (reference sequence). The CDR3 sequence is CSARGGGLAAREQYF. The CDR3 DNA follows: TGCAGTGCTAGAGGAGGGGGACTAGCGGCGAGGGAGCAGTACTTC.

This clonotype showed up just a few times. The rearrangement joins TRBV6-4 to TRBJ2-1; D tentatively reads TRBD1 or TRBD2 (5 bases each). Germline-derived CDR1 and CDR2 are MRHNA and SNTAGT. V lost 6 bases and J 5 bases, leaving 11 bases between the germline ends. CDR3 length: 13 amino acids. CDR3: CASSRDRDNEQFF. CDR3 coding DNA: TGTGCCAGCAGCCGGGACCGTGACAATGAGCAGTTCTTC.

This clonotype was seen a handful of times. The chain carries TRBV4-3 and TRBJ2-1; 8 bases line up with TRBD2. CDR3 length equals 15 residues. V gave up 1 base and J gave up 9 bases; unmatched junction bases: 8. The germline CDR1 and CDR2 sequences are LGHNA and YSLEER. CDR3 sequence reads: CASSQAGYGGGEQFF. The CDR3 DNA reads as TGCGCCAGCAGCCAAGCCGGGTACGGGGGGGGTGAGCAGTTCTTC.

A few counts support this clonotype. The chain employs TRBV15 and TRBJ1-1; tentative D call: TRBD1 (5 bases). The CDR3 sequence is 15 residues long. CDR1 and CDR2 (germline): LNHNV, YYDKDF (reference sequence). Trimming removed 1 base at V and 5 bases at J, with 14 bases between. CDR3 protein: CATSRAWGEGTEAFF. In DNA form, the CDR3 reads TGTGCCACCAGCAGAGCCTGGGGCGAGGGGACTGAAGCTTTCTTT.

With regard to this clonotype: One end of the junction varies from germline; a read error may be responsible. The chain employs TRBV7-8 and TRBJ2-7; D perhaps matches TRBD1 (6 bases). CDR3 length: 15 residues. Germline V gene lookup returns CDR1 SGHVS and CDR2 FQNEAQ. The CDR3: CASSSERGTPYEQYF. As DNA, the CDR3 is TGTGCCAGCAGCTCGGAAAGGGGGACACCCTACGAGCAGTATTTC.

This clonotype has a count of ten or more. The rearrangement uses TRBV10-3 and TRBJ2-3; 9 bases fit TRBD2. Trimming removed 11 bases from V and 4 bases from J; junction bases left unmatched: 7. This CDR3 region has 13 residues. Germline loops: CDR1 ENHRY, CDR2 SYGVKD. CDR3 nucleotide sequence: TGTGCCGCCGGGACTAGCCCCTCAGATACGCAGTATTTT. It yields the protein CAAGTSPSDTQYF.